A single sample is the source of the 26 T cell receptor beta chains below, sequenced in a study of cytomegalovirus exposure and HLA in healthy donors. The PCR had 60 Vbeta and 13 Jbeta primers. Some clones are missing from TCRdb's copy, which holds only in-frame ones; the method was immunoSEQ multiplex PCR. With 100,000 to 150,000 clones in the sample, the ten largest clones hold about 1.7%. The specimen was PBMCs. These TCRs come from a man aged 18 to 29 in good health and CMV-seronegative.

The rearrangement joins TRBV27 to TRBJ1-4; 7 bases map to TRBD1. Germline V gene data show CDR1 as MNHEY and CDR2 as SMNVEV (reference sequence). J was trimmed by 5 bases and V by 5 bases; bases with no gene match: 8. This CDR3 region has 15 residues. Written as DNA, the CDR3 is TGTGCCAGCAGTCCGACAGGGAGCGCGAATGAAAAACTGTTTTTT. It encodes CASSPTGSANEKLFF.

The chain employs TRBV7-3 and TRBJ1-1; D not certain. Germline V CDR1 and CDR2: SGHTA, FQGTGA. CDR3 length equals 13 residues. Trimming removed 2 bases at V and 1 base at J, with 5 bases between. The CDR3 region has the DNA TGTGCCAGCAGCTTAGTTCGGAACACTGAAGCTTTCTTT. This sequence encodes CASSLVRNTEAFF.

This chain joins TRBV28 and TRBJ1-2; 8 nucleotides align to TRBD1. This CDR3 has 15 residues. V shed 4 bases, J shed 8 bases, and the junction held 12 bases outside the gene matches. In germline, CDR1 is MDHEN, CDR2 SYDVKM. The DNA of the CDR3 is TGTGCCAGCAGTTCCCGGGACAGGTTCCTGGGGGGCTACACCTTC. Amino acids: CASSSRDRFLGGYTF.

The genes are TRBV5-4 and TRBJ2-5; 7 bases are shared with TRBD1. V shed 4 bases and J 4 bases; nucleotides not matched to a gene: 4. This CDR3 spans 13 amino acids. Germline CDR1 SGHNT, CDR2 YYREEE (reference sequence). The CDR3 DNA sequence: TGTGCCAGCAGCCAACAGGGGATAGAGACCCAGTACTTC. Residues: CASSQQGIETQYF.

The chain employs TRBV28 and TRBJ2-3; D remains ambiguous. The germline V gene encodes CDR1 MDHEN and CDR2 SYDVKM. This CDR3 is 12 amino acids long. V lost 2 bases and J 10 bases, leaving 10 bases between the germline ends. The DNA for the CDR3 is TGTGCCAGCAGTTTAACTCAATCCTCGCAGTATTTT. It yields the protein CASSLTQSSQYF.

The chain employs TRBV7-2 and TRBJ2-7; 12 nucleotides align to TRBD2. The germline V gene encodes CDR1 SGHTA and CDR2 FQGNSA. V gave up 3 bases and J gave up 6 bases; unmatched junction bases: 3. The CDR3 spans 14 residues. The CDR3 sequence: CASSFSSGRAEQYF. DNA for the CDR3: TGTGCCAGCAGCTTTTCTAGCGGGAGGGCCGAGCAGTACTTC.

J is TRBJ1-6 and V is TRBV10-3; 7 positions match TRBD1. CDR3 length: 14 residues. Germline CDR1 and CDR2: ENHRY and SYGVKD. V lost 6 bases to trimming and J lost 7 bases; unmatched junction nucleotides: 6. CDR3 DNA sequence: TGTGCCATCAGACCGGGACAGCTGAATTCACCCCTCCACTTT. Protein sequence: CAIRPGQLNSPLHF.

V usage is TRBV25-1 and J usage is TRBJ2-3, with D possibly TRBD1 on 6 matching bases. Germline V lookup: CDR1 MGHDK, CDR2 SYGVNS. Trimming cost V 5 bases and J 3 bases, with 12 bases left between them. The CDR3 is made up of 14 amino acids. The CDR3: CASSPHRVTDTQYF. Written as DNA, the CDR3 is TGTGCCAGCAGTCCCCACAGGGTGACAGATACGCAGTATTTT.

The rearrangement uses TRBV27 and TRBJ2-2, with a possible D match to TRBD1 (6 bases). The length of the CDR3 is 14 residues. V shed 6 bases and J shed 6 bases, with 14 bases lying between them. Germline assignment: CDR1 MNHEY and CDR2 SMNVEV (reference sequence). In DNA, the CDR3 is TGTGCCAGCAGCCAGGGGACGCTTTCCGGGGAGCTGTTTTTT. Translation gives CASSQGTLSGELFF.

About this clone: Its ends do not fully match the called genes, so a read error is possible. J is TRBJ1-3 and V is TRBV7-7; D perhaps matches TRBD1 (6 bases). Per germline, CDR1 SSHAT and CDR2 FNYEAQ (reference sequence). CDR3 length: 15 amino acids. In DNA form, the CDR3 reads TGTGCTAGCAGCTTAGGCAGGGGAGCTGGAAACACCATATATTTT. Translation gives CASSLGRGAGNTIYF.

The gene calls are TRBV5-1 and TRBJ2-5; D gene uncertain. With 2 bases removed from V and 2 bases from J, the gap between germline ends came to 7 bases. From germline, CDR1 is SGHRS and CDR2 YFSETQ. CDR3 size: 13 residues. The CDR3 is CASSFVQQETQYF. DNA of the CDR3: TGCGCCAGCAGCTTTGTACAGCAAGAGACCCAGTACTTC.

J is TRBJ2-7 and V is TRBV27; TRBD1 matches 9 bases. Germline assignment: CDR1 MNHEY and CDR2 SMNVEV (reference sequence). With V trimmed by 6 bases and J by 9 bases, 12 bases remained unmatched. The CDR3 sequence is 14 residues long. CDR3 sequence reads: CASRSRDRVSGQYF. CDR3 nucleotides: TGTGCCAGCAGGAGCCGGGACAGGGTCTCAGGGCAGTACTTC.

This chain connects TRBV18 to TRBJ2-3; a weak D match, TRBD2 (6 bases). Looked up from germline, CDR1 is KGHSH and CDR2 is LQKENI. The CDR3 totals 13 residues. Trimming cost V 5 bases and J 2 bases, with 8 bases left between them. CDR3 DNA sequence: TGTGCCAGCTCAGGAGGGGACACAGATACGCAGTATTTT. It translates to CASSGGDTDTQYF.

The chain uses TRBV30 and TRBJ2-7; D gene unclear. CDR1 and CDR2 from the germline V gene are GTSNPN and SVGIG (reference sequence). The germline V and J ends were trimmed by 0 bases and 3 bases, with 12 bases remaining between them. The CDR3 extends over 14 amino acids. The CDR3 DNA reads TGTGCCTGGAGTGTACTCTCAGGAAACTACGAGCAGTACTTC. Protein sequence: CAWSVLSGNYEQYF.

The CDR3 region is CALTGFNEKLFF. As DNA, the CDR3 is TGTGCCTTGACAGGATTTAATGAAAAACTGTTTTTT. The chain recombines TRBV30 with TRBJ1-4; D might be TRBD1 (6 bases). CDR1 is GTSNPN and CDR2 is SVGIG in the germline V gene (reference sequence). The ends were cut back, 7 bases at V and 4 bases at J, with 10 bases in the middle. This CDR3 is built from 12 residues.

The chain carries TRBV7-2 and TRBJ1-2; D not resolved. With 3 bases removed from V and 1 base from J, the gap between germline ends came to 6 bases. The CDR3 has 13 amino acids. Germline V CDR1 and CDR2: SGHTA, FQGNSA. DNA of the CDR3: TGTGCCAGCAGCTTGCCCAGTAACTATGGCTACACCTTC. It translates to CASSLPSNYGYTF.

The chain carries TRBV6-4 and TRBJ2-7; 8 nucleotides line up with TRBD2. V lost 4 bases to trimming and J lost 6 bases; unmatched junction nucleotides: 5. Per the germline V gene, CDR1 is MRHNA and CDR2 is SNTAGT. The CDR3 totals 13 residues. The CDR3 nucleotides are TGTGCCAGCAGTGTACGGGAGGGCCTCGAGCAGTACTTC. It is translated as CASSVREGLEQYF.

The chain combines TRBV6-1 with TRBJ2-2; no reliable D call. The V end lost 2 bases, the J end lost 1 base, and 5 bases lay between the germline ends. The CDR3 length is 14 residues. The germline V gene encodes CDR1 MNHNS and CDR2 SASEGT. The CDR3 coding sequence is TGTGCCAGCAGTGAAAACAAGAACACCGGGGAGCTGTTTTTT. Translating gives CASSENKNTGELFF.

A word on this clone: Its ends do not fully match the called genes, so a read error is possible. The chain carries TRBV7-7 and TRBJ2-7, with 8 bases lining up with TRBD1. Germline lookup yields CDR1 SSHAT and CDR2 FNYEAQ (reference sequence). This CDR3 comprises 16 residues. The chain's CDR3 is CASSLAPDRALYEQYF. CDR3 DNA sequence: TGTGCTAGCAGCTTAGCACCGGACAGGGCCCTCTACGAGCAGTACTTC.

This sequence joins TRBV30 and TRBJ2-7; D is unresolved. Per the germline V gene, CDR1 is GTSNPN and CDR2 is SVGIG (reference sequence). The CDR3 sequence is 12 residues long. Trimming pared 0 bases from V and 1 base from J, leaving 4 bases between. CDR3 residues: CAWSVRSYEQYF. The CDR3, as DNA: TGTGCCTGGAGTGTACGGTCCTACGAGCAGTACTTC.

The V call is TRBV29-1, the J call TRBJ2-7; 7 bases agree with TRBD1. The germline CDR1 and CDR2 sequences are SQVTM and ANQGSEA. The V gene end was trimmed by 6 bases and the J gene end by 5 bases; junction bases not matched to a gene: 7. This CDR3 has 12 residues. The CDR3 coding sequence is TGCAGCGTCCGACAGGGATATGACGAGCAGTACTTC. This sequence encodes CSVRQGYDEQYF.

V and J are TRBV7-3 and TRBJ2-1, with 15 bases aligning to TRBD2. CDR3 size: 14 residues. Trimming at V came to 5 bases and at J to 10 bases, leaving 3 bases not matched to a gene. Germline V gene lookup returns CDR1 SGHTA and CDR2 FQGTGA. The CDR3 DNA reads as TGTGCCAGCAGCGTAGGACTAGCGGGGGGGGAGCAGTTCTTC. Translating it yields CASSVGLAGGEQFF.

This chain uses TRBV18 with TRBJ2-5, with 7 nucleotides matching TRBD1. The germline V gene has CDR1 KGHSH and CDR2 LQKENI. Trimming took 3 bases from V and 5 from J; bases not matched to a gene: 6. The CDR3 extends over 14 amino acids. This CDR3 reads CASSPGTVGETQYF. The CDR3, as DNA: TGTGCCAGCTCACCCGGGACAGTGGGGGAGACCCAGTACTTC.

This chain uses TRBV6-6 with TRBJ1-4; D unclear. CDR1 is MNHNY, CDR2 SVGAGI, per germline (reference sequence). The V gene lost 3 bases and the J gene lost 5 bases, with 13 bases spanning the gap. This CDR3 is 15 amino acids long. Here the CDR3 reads CASSYSGPGNEKLFF. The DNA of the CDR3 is TGTGCCAGCAGTTATTCGGGTCCGGGGAATGAAAAACTGTTTTTT.

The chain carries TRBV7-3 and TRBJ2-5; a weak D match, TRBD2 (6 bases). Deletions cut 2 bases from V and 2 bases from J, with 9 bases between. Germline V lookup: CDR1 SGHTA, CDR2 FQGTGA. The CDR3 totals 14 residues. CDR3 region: CASSLLGGQETQYF. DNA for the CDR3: TGTGCCAGCAGCTTACTCGGGGGACAAGAGACCCAGTACTTC.

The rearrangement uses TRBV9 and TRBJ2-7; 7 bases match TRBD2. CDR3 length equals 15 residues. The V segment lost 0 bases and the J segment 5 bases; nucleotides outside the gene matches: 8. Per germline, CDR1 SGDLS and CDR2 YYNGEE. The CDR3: CASSVGDGRINEQYF. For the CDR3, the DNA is TGTGCCAGCAGCGTAGGTGACGGGAGGATAAACGAGCAGTACTTC.